This paragraph reports one T cell receptor beta chain. These data come from a study of blood T cell repertoires in COVID-19. Overall study context: Both acute and convalescent COVID-19 samples were obtained from the United States, Italy and Spain. From T cells, B-cell-depleted T cells, or PBMCs came the material, which was cDNA or gDNA.

The CDR3 spans 15 residues. CDR1 and CDR2 from the germline V gene are SGHTA and FQGNSA. Trimming cost V 7 bases and J 0 bases; bases outside gene matches: 8. The assay was immunoSEQ multiplex PCR, and TCRdb's table has in-frame clones only and misses some. The table records about 80,000 clones, 60% to 85% of them present only once. Material: peripheral blood. This chain joins TRBV7-2 and TRBJ2-7; 8 positions match TRBD1. The sequence was collected from a human donor in a cohort sampled during active COVID-19. CDR3 loop: CASTSRQGTSYEQYF. The CDR3 coding sequence is TGTGCCAGCACCTCGAGACAGGGGACCTCCTACGAGCAGTACTTC.